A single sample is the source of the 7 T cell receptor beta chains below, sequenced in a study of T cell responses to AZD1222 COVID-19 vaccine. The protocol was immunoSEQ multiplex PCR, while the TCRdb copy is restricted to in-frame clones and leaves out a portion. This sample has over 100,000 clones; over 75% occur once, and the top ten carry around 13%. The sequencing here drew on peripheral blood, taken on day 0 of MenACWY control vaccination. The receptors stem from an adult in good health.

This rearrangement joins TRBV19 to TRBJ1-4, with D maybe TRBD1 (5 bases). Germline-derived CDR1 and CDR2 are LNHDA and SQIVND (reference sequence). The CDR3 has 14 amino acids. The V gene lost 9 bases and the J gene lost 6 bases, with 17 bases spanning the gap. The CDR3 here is CASRRGSPDEKLFF. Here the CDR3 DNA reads TGTGCCAGCAGAAGGGGTTCCCCCGATGAAAAACTGTTTTTT.

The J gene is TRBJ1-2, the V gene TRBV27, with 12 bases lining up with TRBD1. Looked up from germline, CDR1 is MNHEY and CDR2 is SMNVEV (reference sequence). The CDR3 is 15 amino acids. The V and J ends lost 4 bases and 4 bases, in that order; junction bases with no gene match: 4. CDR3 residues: CASSSGQGAGYGYTF. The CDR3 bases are TGTGCCAGCAGTTCGGGACAGGGGGCCGGCTATGGCTACACCTTC.

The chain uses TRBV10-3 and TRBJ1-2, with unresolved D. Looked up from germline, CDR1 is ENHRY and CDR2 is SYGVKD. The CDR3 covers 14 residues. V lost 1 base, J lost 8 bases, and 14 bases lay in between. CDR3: CAISELGGTGGYTF. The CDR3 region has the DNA TGTGCCATCAGTGAGTTAGGAGGAACGGGAGGCTACACCTTC.

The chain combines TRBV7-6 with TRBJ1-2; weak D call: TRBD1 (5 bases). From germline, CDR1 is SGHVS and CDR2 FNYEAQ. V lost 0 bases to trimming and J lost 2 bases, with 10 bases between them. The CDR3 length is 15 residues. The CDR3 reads CASSLALGRNYGYTF. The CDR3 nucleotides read TGTGCCAGCAGCTTAGCGCTGGGGCGGAACTATGGCTACACCTTC.

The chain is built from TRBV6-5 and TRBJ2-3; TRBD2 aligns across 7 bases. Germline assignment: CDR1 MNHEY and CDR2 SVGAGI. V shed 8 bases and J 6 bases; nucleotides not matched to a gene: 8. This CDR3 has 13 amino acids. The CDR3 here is CASDERGGDTQYF. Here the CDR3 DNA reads TGTGCCAGCGATGAGCGGGGTGGGGATACGCAGTATTTT.

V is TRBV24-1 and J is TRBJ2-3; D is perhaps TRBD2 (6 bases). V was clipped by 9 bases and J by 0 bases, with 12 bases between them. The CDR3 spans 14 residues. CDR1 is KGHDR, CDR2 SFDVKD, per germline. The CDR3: CATLGGASTDTQYF. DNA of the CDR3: TGTGCCACCCTGGGAGGAGCCAGCACAGATACGCAGTATTTT.

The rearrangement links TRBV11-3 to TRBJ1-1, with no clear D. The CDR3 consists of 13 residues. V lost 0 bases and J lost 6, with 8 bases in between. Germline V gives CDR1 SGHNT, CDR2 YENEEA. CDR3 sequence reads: CASSLEPVAEAFF. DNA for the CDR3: TGTGCCAGCAGCTTAGAACCCGTCGCTGAAGCTTTCTTT.